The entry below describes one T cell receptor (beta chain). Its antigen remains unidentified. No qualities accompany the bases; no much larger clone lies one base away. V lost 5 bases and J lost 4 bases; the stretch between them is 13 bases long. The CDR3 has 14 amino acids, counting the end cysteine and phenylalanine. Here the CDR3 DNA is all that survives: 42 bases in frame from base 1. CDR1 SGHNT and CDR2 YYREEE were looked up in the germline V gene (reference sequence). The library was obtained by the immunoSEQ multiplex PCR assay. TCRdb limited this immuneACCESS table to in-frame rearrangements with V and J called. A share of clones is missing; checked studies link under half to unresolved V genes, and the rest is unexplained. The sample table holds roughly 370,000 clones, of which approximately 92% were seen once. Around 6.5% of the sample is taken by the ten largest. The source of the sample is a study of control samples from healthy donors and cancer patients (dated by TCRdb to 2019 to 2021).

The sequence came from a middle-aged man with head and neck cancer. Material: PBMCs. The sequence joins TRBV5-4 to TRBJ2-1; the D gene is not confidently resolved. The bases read TGTGCCAGCAGTGGCGAAGCAAGGTACAATGAGCAGTTCTTC. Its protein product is CASSGEARYNEQFF.